A single count supports the clone carrying this T cell receptor beta chain. CDR3 length: 14 residues. Trimming cost V 3 bases and J 3 bases; bases outside gene matches: 6. From germline, CDR1 is DFQATT and CDR2 SNEGSKA (reference sequence). This entry is derived from a study of blood T cell repertoires in COVID-19. Sequencing was performed with immunoSEQ multiplex PCR; in TCRdb, only in-frame clones are kept and a portion is missing. This sample carries a few hundred thousand clones, around 89% of them seen once, and the ten largest clones take about 2.1%. The chain combines TRBV20-1 with TRBJ1-2; 8 nucleotides agree with TRBD1. The sample taken for sequencing was peripheral blood. The source of this sequence is a woman aged 60-75 years with COVID-19, enrolled during active disease. The CDR3 spells CSASRQGADYGYTF. In DNA form, the CDR3 reads TGCAGTGCTAGTAGGCAGGGGGCGGACTATGGCTACACCTTC.